The sequence of this T cell receptor (beta chain) was determined in a study of blood T cell repertoires in COVID-19. Turning to the study itself: From T cells, B-cell-depleted T cells, or PBMCs came the material, which was cDNA or gDNA.

Two consecutive negative NP/OP PCR tests, clearance, or resolved symptoms defined Cohort 3 recovery. This CDR3 has 11 amino acids. Trimming took 2 bases from V and 6 from J, leaving 8 bases between them. The germline gives CDR1 DFQATT, CDR2 SNEGSKA (reference sequence). Per the authors' pipeline: Estimated nucleated cell counts came from reference gene primer amplification. Libraries were prepared by immunoSEQ multiplex PCR; TCRdb keeps only in-frame clonotypes and omits some of them. That table is the source of V, J and clone size, and D and trimming were worked out from the DNA. The sample has 250,000 to 300,000 clones, approximately 83% seen once.

The chain carries TRBV20-1 and TRBJ2-7; D unclear. This TCR was recovered from a woman aged 45-65 years who had recovered from COVID-19. Source material: PBMCs or T cells enriched from blood (not recorded which). This chain's CDR3 is CSARILSEQYF. In DNA, the CDR3 is TGCAGTGCTAGAATCTTATCCGAGCAGTACTTC.